One T cell receptor beta chain is described in this entry. The antigen remains unidentified. These data belong to a study of blood T cells in healthy people across ages. Study at large: T cells yielded about one barcoded beta molecule per two cells through template switching. The study, taken as a whole, reports: It was not possible, with unsorted PBMCs, to conclusively compare naive and antigen-experienced cells. One million T cells yielded diversity estimates that were considered underestimates. Older age coincided with a roughly linear decline in TCR beta diversity per million T cells.

Next came a second PCR, run for about 6 to 11 cycles, which used a sample-barcoded 5' primer along with a J-beta primer mix. In TCRdb, the 5' RACE reads were re-called with MiXCR into one record per CDR3 protein. The sample lists about 1.5 million distinct CDR3 sequences, 35% to 45% seen once, with about 3.8% in the top ten. Trimming removed 3 bases at V and 2 bases at J, with 11 bases between. Germline V gene lookup returns CDR1 KGHSH and CDR2 LQKENI. The CDR3 consists of 15 residues. The material sequenced was blood. The receptor comes from a woman younger than 30 in good health. The genes are TRBV18 and TRBJ2-1; D gene ambiguous. The CDR3 region has the DNA TGTGCCAGCTCACCTGGCCAGGTCACCTACAATGAGCAGTTCTTC. This translates into CASSPGQVTYNEQFF.